This T cell receptor (beta chain) was observed in a study of blood T cell repertoires in COVID-19. Background on the study: Researchers got acute and convalescent COVID-19 samples from the United States, Italy and Spain. T cells, B-cell-depleted T cells, or PBMCs provided the cDNA or gDNA that served as material.

Turning to this clone: Other DNA sequences in the same sample also yield this CDR3.

This CDR3 has 15 amino acids. Germline V lookup: CDR1 KGHSH, CDR2 LQKENI. V shed 1 base, J shed 1 base, and the junction held 0 bases outside the gene matches. In the authors' methods: Quantification of nucleated cells was approximated via reference gene primer amplification. Using immunoSEQ multiplex PCR, the repertoire was profiled, and TCRdb retains in-frame clones only, with some absent. V and J calls and clone size are copied from that table; D and trimming were computed from the DNA. The repertoire holds 90,000 to 130,000 clones, 70% to 90% seen once, with roughly 1.4% in the top ten. The V and J genes are TRBV18 and TRBJ2-3; 9 bases fit TRBD2. This sequence originates from a man aged 35 to 55 with acute or convalescent COVID-19. The sample consisted of peripheral blood. The CDR3 is CASSPQRGGTDTQYF. CDR3 sequence (DNA): TGTGCCAGCTCACCACAGCGGGGGGGCACAGATACGCAGTATTTT.